This TCR beta chain derives from a study of T cell responses to AZD1222 COVID-19 vaccine. Regarding the study as a whole: No day 14 peak samples; only post-peak repertoires were characterized.

Clones were sequenced by immunoSEQ multiplex PCR, and TCRdb holds only the in-frame ones, with some missing. The sample carries approximately 130,000 clones, roughly 92% recorded once. CDR1 and CDR2 from the germline V gene are MDHEN and SYDVKM. The ends were cut back, 7 bases at V and 4 bases at J, with 14 bases in the middle. The length of the CDR3 is 14 residues. In regard to this clone: Its cognate antigen is unknown.

The gene calls are TRBV28 and TRBJ1-3; the D gene is possibly TRBD1 (5 bases). Source: peripheral blood, taken on day 0 of AZD1222 vaccination. The sequence came from an adult in good health. CDR3 nucleotide sequence: TGTGCCAGCATCACGGGGGGTTCGGGAAACACCATATATTTT. Its translation: CASITGGSGNTIYF.